The following is a T cell receptor (beta chain) sequence with its context. The sample comes from a study of T cells in Graves' hyperthyroidism and ophthalmopathy. Amplification of TCR beta CDR3 regions was performed using RNA transcripts as template. RT-PCR in the first round (using the HTBI primer set) targeted the TCR CDR3. One entry per CDR3 protein, called by TCRdb with MiXCR from the multiplex PCR reads. The sample holds some 50,000 distinct CDR3 sequences, approximately 50% seen once. The germline V gene encodes CDR1 LNHNV and CDR2 YYDKDF (reference sequence). V lost 3 bases and J 2 bases, leaving 4 bases between the germline ends. This CDR3 spans 12 amino acids.

The chain links TRBV15 to TRBJ2-5; no clear D. Input material: peripheral blood or thyroid tissue (not recorded which). The TCR comes from a man aged 18 to 29 with Graves' hyperthyroidism. The CDR3 nucleotides read TGTGCCACCAGCAGTAGGCAAGAGACCCAGTACTTC. It translates to CATSSRQETQYF.